This entry lists 5 T cell receptor beta chains sequenced from one sample in a study of T cell responses to AZD1222 COVID-19 vaccine. Sequencing was performed with immunoSEQ multiplex PCR; in TCRdb, only in-frame clones are kept and a portion is missing. Of approximately 100,000 clones listed, approximately 90% are singletons. The source was peripheral blood, collected on day 0 of AZD1222 vaccination. The source is an adult in good health.

This chain connects TRBV11-2 to TRBJ1-1; a possible D gene is TRBD1 (6 bases). CDR3 size: 11 residues. Trimming cost V 6 bases and J 8 bases, with 10 bases left between them. Germline loops: CDR1 SGHAT, CDR2 FQNNGV. In DNA, the CDR3 is TGTGCCAGCAGGGATGGGACAGAAGCTTTCTTT. This codes for CASRDGTEAFF.

The chain joins TRBV7-9 to TRBJ1-1; no reliable D call. The CDR3 runs 13 residues. Germline V gene sequence: CDR1 SEHNR, CDR2 FQNEAQ (reference sequence). Trimming removed 0 bases from V and 8 bases from J, with 10 bases in between. CDR3 protein: CASSLAVSREAFF. CDR3 nucleotide sequence: TGTGCCAGCAGCTTAGCAGTATCCCGCGAAGCTTTCTTT.

The chain uses TRBV27 and TRBJ2-3; D uncertain. This CDR3 spans 14 amino acids. Germline assignment: CDR1 MNHEY and CDR2 SMNVEV (reference sequence). Trimming removed 4 bases at V and 6 bases at J, with 14 bases between. CDR3 residues: CASSSDLSWDTQYF. The CDR3 region has the DNA TGTGCCAGCAGTTCGGACCTGAGTTGGGATACGCAGTATTTT.

The gene calls are TRBV6-1 and TRBJ2-4, with D perhaps given as TRBD1 or TRBD2 (5 bases each). Per the germline V gene, CDR1 is MNHNS and CDR2 is SASEGT. V was cut by 3 bases and J by 0 bases, with 12 bases left in between. This CDR3 has 16 residues. CDR3 amino acids: CASSESGTIAKNIQYF. In DNA, the CDR3 is TGTGCCAGCAGTGAGTCGGGGACCATAGCCAAAAACATTCAGTACTTC.

The CDR3 sequence is CASSLAVGPNYGYTF. In DNA, the CDR3 is TGCGCCAGCAGCTTGGCCGTAGGCCCTAACTATGGCTACACCTTC. The chain combines TRBV5-1 with TRBJ1-2; D is ambiguous. The germline V gene has CDR1 SGHRS and CDR2 YFSETQ. V dropped 0 bases and J dropped 0 bases, with 9 bases sitting between them. This CDR3 spans 15 amino acids.